This record concerns one T cell receptor (beta chain) sequence. Its cognate antigen is unknown. Every subset had its genomic DNA shared out evenly among several immunoSEQ plates. TCRdb's copy holds only in-frame clones and misses some; the assay was immunoSEQ multiplex PCR. Here the sample spans around 2.5 million clones, 90% to 95% being singletons. This entry is derived from a study of shared clonotypes between healthy human individuals. As for the study in general: Researchers assigned three CD4 naive, three CD4 memory, two CD8 naive and one CD8 memory plate to each donor. Whole-study findings and limits: Non-shared clonotypes had lower generation probabilities than those shared by all four donors.

The V gene end was trimmed by 8 bases and the J gene end by 3 bases; junction bases not matched to a gene: 18. This CDR3 has 20 residues. Germline V gene data show CDR1 as MDHEN and CDR2 as SYDVKM. The origin of this receptor is a young man in good health. Some clones in this sample may be carry-over from other donors' samples. The chain recombines TRBV28 with TRBJ2-6; 11 positions match TRBD1. Specimen: naive CD4+ T cells from PBMCs. Described subset: CD45RA+ positively selected. The CDR3 DNA reads as TGTGCCAGCCGACCGTCCCGCTGGACAGGGGGCGCTTATGGGGCCAACGTCCTGACTTTC. It yields the protein CASRPSRWTGGAYGANVLTF.